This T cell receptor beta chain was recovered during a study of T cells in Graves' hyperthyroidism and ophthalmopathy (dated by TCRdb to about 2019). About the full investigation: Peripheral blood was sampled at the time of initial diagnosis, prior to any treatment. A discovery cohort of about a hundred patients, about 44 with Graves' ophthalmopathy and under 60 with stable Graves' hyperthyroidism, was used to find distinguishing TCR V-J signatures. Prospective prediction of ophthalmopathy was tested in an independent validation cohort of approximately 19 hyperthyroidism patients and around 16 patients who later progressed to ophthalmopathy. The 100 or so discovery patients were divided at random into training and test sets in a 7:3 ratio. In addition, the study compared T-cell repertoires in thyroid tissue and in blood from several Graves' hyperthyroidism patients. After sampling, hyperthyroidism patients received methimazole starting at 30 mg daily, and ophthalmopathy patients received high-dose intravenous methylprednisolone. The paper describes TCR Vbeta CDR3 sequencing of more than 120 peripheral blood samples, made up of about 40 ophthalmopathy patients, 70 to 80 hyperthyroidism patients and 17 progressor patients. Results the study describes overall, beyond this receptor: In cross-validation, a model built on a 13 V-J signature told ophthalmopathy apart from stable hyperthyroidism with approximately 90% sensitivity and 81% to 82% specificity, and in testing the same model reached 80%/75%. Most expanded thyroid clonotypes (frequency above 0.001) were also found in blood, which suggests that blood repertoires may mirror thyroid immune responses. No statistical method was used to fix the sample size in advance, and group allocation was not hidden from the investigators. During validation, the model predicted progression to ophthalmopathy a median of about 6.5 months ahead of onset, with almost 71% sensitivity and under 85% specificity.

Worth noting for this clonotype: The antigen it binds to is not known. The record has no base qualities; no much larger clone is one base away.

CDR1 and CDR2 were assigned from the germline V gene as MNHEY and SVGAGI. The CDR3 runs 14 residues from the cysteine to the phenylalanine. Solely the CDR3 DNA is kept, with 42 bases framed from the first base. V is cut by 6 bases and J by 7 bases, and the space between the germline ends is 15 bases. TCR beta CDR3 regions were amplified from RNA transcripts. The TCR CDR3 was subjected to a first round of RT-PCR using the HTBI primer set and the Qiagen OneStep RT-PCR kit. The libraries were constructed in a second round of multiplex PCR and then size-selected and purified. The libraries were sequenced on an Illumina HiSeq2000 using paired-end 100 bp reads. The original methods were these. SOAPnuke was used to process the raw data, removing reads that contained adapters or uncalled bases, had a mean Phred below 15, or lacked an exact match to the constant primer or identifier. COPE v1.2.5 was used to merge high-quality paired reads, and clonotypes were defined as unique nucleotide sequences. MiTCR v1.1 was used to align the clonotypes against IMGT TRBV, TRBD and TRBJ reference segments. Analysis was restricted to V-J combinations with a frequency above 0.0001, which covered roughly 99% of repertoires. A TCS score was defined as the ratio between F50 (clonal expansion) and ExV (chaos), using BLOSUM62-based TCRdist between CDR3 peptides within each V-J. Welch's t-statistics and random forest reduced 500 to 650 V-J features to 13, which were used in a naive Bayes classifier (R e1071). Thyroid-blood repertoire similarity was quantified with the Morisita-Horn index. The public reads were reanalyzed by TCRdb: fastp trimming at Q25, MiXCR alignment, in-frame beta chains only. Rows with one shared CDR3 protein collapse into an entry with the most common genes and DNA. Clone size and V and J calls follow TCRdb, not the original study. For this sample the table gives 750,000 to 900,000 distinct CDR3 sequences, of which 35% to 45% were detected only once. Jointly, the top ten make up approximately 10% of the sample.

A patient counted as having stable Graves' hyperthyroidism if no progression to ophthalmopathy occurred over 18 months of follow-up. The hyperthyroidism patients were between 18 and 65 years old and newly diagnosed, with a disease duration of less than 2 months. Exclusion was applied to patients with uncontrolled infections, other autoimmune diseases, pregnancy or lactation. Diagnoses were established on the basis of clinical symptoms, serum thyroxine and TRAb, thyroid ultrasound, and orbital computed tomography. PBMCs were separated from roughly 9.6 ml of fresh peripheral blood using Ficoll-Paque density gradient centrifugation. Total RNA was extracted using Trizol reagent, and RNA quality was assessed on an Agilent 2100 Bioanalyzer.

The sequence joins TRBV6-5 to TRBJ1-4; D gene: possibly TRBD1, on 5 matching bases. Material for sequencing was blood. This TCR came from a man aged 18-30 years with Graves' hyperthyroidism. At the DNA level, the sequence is TGTGCCAGCAGGACCGGGACCTTAGGTGAAAAACTGTTTTTT. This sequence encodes CASRTGTLGEKLFF.